These 2 T cell receptor beta chains came from one sample sequenced in a study of shared clonotypes between healthy human individuals (dated by TCRdb to 2018 to 2021). Preparation of the library involved the immunoSEQ multiplex PCR assay. Drawn from immuneACCESS, this table holds only the in-frame rearrangements with V and J called that TCRdb kept. Clones are partly lost; checked studies trace under half to an unresolved V gene and leave the rest unexplained. This sample is represented by about 110,000 clones; 68% of them were singletons. More than 20% of the sample is taken by the ten largest. The sample consisted of memory CD8+ T cells sorted from blood. Sample cell subset or site, as interpreted from the label and publication: CD45RO+ cells pooled with CCR7-negative TemRA cells. The receptors shown here come from a young woman in good health.

The chain carries TRBV7-2 and TRBJ1-1; D is unresolved. Trimming removed 4 bases at V and 4 bases at J, with 13 bases between. Germline lookup yields CDR1 SGHTA and CDR2 FQGNSA. The CDR3 has 14 residues. CDR3 DNA: TGTGCCAGCAGCTGGGCCGATCGGAGCACTGAAGCTTTCTTT. It specifies CASSWADRSTEAFF.

The chain is built from TRBV4-1 and TRBJ2-1; D ambiguous. Germline V gene sequence: CDR1 MGHRA, CDR2 YSYEKL. The CDR3 extends over 17 amino acids. Trimming took off 4 bases at V and 1 base at J, with 17 bases between the two ends. The CDR3 DNA reads TGCGCCAGCAGCCCCAACCTGGTCCGAGGATCCTACAATGAGCAGTTCTTC. Translation: CASSPNLVRGSYNEQFF.